This TCR beta chain was recovered during a study of Ad26.COV2.S vaccination and SARS-CoV-2 variants. About the research overall: Once, or twice with 56 days between doses, Ad26.COV2.S was given intramuscularly. Points from the study as a whole: Among vaccine recipients, spike-specific TCR breadth exceeded that of placebo recipients. The breadth of spike-specific CD8+ and CD4+ T cell responses after vaccination was reportedly substantial.

In the case of this clone: What it recognizes is unknown.

Trimming removed 5 bases from V and 11 bases from J; junction bases left unmatched: 12. This CDR3 is built from 14 residues. CDR1 and CDR2 from the germline V gene are SGHAT and FQNNGV. Clones were sequenced by immunoSEQ multiplex PCR, and TCRdb holds only the in-frame ones, with some missing. The repertoire holds hundreds of thousands of clones, with 88% as singletons. Treatment described: roughly 18 received Ad26.COV2.S at low or high dose, single or two shots; roughly 5 received placebo; per-sample allocation not given. Sampling took place 63 days after the first vaccine or placebo injection. This receptor was identified in a person aged 18-60 years who received the Ad26.COV2.S COVID-19 vaccine or a placebo. Sequenced material: peripheral blood, taken in a trial of Ad26.COV2.S vaccine versus placebo. This chain links TRBV11-2 with TRBJ1-5; 7 bases map to TRBD1. The CDR3 here is CASSRDITTGTQHF. For the CDR3, the DNA is TGTGCCAGCAGCCGAGATATAACGACAGGGACCCAGCATTTT.